This passage covers 5 T cell receptor beta chains from one sample sequenced in a study of OX40 agonist ivuxolimab in advanced cancers. TCRdb's copy holds only in-frame clones and misses some; the assay was immunoSEQ multiplex PCR. The sample holds about 100,000 clones; about 91% are singletons and the top ten take approximately 0.55%. Sequencing was performed on CD4+ or CD8+ T cells sorted from blood, taken in a trial of the OX40 agonist ivuxolimab. The receptors derive from an adult with an advanced solid tumor such as melanoma, head and neck, liver or kidney cancer.

The rearrangement joins TRBV5-1 to TRBJ2-2; D is unclear. V lost 4 bases, J lost 5 bases, and 15 bases lay in between. This CDR3 spans 15 amino acids. Germline CDR1 SGHRS, CDR2 YFSETQ. The CDR3 coding sequence is TGCGCCAGCAGCAGTCTAGGGTCGTCGACCGGGGAGCTGTTTTTT. It codes for CASSSLGSSTGELFF.

The chain recombines TRBV7-9 with TRBJ1-2; 8 bases fit TRBD1. The CDR3 is 13 amino acids. With V trimmed by 5 bases and J by 4 bases, 3 bases remained unmatched. The germline gives CDR1 SEHNR, CDR2 FQNEAQ (reference sequence). CDR3 nucleotide sequence: TGTGCCAGCAGCCGAGGACAGGGCTATGGCTACACCTTC. Its protein is CASSRGQGYGYTF.

This rearrangement joins TRBV7-2 to TRBJ1-2, with D perhaps TRBD1 (5 bases). Trimming took off 3 bases at V and 4 bases at J, with 15 bases between the two ends. Germline loops: CDR1 SGHTA, CDR2 FQGNSA. This CDR3 is 15 amino acids long. Here the CDR3 DNA reads TGTGCCAGCAGCTTGAGCAGGGATTACCTCTATGGCTACACCTTC. Translating it yields CASSLSRDYLYGYTF. The full variable domain, rest sourced from reference TRBV7-2 and TRBJ1-2, is GAGVSQSPSNKVTEKGKDVELRCDPISGHTALYWYRQSLGQGLEFLIYFQGNSAPDKSGLPSDRFSAERTGGSVSTLTIQRTQQEDSAVYLCASSLSRDYLYGYTFGSGTRLTVV.

CDR3 DNA: TGCGCCAGCAGCTTGGGGACACTGAGGACTGAAGCTTTCTTT. Translation gives CASSLGTLRTEAFF. The genes are TRBV5-1 and TRBJ1-1; weak D call: TRBD1 (5 bases). Trimming left V 0 bases short and J 5 bases short, with 11 bases between. The CDR3 is 14 amino acids. Germline-derived CDR1 and CDR2 are SGHRS and YFSETQ.

The chain combines TRBV5-1 with TRBJ2-7; D assignment may be TRBD1 or TRBD2 (5 bases each). Germline V gene data show CDR1 as SGHRS and CDR2 as YFSETQ. This CDR3 is built from 13 residues. Trimming removed 0 bases at V and 5 bases at J, with 9 bases between. The CDR3 DNA follows: TGCGCCAGCAGCTTGGCTCGGGGCCACGAGCAGTACTTC. Translated, it gives CASSLARGHEQYF.